These 21 T cell receptor beta chains came from one sample sequenced in a study of T cell responses to AZD1222 COVID-19 vaccine. Using immunoSEQ multiplex PCR, the repertoire was profiled, and TCRdb retains in-frame clones only, with some absent. The sample records 130,000 to 150,000 clones, approximately 93% being singletons. Specimen: peripheral blood, collected after recovery from COVID-19. These receptors all come from an adult who had recovered from COVID-19.

The V call is TRBV19, the J call TRBJ1-5; TRBD1 matches 9 bases. The trim removed 5 bases at V and 4 bases at J, leaving 12 bases unmatched. This CDR3 region has 17 residues. CDR1 and CDR2 from the germline V gene are LNHDA and SQIVND (reference sequence). CDR3 bases: TGTGCCAGTAGTGCCCCCCTCACAGGGGGCGCGAATCAGCCCCAGCATTTT. It is translated as CASSAPLTGGANQPQHF.

The gene calls are TRBV28 and TRBJ2-4, with D perhaps TRBD1 or TRBD2 (5 bases each). This CDR3 region has 16 residues. Germline CDR1 and CDR2: MDHEN and SYDVKM. The ends were cut back, 8 bases at V and 0 bases at J, with 17 bases in the middle. The CDR3 protein is CASWGTEILAKNIQYF. The CDR3 nucleotides read TGTGCCAGCTGGGGGACGGAGATTCTAGCCAAAAACATTCAGTACTTC.

This sequence joins TRBV3-1 (or the pseudogene TRBV3-2) and TRBJ2-5; perhaps TRBD1 as D (7 bases). CDR3 size: 15 residues. The germline CDR1 and CDR2 sequences are LGHDT and YNNKEL (reference sequence). Trimming took off 2 bases at V and 4 bases at J, with 14 bases between the two ends. As DNA, the CDR3 is TGTGCCAGCAGCCAACGGAGGGGGCTTTTAGAGACCCAGTACTTC. Amino acid sequence: CASSQRRGLLETQYF.

The chain carries TRBV2 and TRBJ1-4; no clear D gene. CDR1 and CDR2 (germline): SNHLY, FYNNEI. V dropped 5 bases and J dropped 8 bases, with 18 bases sitting between them. The CDR3 contains 15 residues. For the CDR3, the DNA is TGTGCCAGCAGTAAGTCCGGACGGCCGGAGGAAAAACTGTTTTTT. It translates to CASSKSGRPEEKLFF.

The rearrangement joins TRBV5-1 to TRBJ2-1; perhaps TRBD1 as D (5 bases). Trimming pared 7 bases from V and 5 bases from J, leaving 16 bases between. CDR1 is SGHRS and CDR2 is YFSETQ in the germline V gene. The CDR3 runs 14 residues. CDR3 region: CASRFGASDNEQFF. The CDR3 DNA sequence: TGCGCCAGCCGTTTTGGGGCGTCCGACAATGAGCAGTTCTTC.

The chain carries TRBV5-8 and TRBJ1-2, with 7 positions matching TRBD1. This CDR3 is 13 amino acids long. The J segment lost 4 bases and the V segment lost 3 bases, leaving 3 bases of the junction unmatched. Germline CDR1 SGHTS, CDR2 YDEGEE. CDR3 DNA: TGTGCCAGCAGCTGGGGACAGTTCTATGGCTACACCTTC. Amino acids: CASSWGQFYGYTF.

This rearrangement joins TRBV2 to TRBJ2-7; D ambiguous. The CDR3 consists of 10 residues. V was pared by 4 bases and J by 6 bases, with 4 bases between. The germline gives CDR1 SNHLY, CDR2 FYNNEI. The CDR3 region is CASSGREQYF. The CDR3, as DNA: TGTGCCAGCAGTGGGCGCGAGCAGTACTTC.

The V gene is TRBV7-2, the J gene TRBJ2-3; perhaps TRBD2 as D (5 bases). There are 14 residues in the CDR3. Germline CDR1 reads SGHTA; CDR2 reads FQGNSA. The V end lost 7 bases, the J end lost 3 bases, and 14 bases lay between the germline ends. CDR3 DNA: TGTGCCAGCACTAGAGGCGGAGGAACAGATACGCAGTATTTT. Protein sequence: CASTRGGGTDTQYF.

The chain employs TRBV3-1 (or the pseudogene TRBV3-2) and TRBJ2-7; D is ambiguous. Germline assignment: CDR1 LGHDT and CDR2 YNNKEL (reference sequence). The CDR3 contains 14 residues. V shed 1 base and J shed 1 base, with 8 bases lying between them. CDR3 amino acids: CASSQGTYSYEQYF. The CDR3 coding sequence is TGTGCCAGCAGCCAAGGAACCTATTCCTACGAGCAGTACTTC.

The chain recombines TRBV2 with TRBJ2-1; TRBD2 agrees at 9 bases. J lost 15 bases, V lost 5 bases, and 5 bases had no gene match. Germline loops: CDR1 SNHLY, CDR2 FYNNEI. The CDR3 totals 11 residues. In nucleotides, the CDR3 is TGTGCCAGCAGTCTTAGCGGGAGCTCGTTCTTC. It yields the protein CASSLSGSSFF.

The chain joins TRBV5-8 to TRBJ1-1; 7 bases match TRBD1. The CDR3 sequence is 15 residues long. Germline trimming cut 4 bases from V and 3 bases from J; bases unmatched to any gene: 9. Germline CDR1 and CDR2: SGHTS and YDEGEE. CDR3: CASSVKGGFDTEAFF. The CDR3 nucleotides read TGTGCCAGCAGCGTGAAAGGGGGCTTTGACACTGAAGCTTTCTTT.

This clone was picked up one time. The gene calls are TRBV7-9 and TRBJ2-7, with D hard to call. The V end was cut by 5 bases, the J end by 2 bases, with 16 bases between. CDR3 size: 15 residues. From germline, CDR1 is SEHNR and CDR2 FQNEAQ (reference sequence). The CDR3 loop reads CASSLVGGGTYEQYF. Here the CDR3 DNA reads TGTGCCAGCAGCCTTGTGGGCGGTGGGACCTACGAGCAGTACTTC.

This clone was counted once. The chain is built from TRBV6-1 and TRBJ2-1; D is undetermined. Between the trimmed V and J ends, which lost 1 base and 1 base, there was a span of 26 bases. This CDR3 has 21 amino acids. CDR1 MNHNS and CDR2 SASEGT come from the germline V gene. The CDR3, as DNA: TGTGCCAGCAGTGAAGTAACACAGCTCCTAGACCTCTGGATATCCTACAATGAGCAGTTCTTC. Translated, it gives CASSEVTQLLDLWISYNEQFF.

This clone was recorded once. This chain joins TRBV18 and TRBJ2-7; D unresolved. Germline CDR1 is KGHSH and CDR2 is LQKENI. V lost 1 base and J lost 1, with 5 bases in between. The CDR3 is 13 amino acids. In nucleotides, the CDR3 is TGTGCCAGCTCACCACGGGAATCCTACGAGCAGTACTTC. Translation: CASSPRESYEQYF.

The chain carries TRBV5-1 and TRBJ1-4, with TRBD1 as a possible D gene (6 bases). V lost 0 bases and J 7 bases, leaving 13 bases between the germline ends. The CDR3 sequence is 15 residues long. Per the germline V gene, CDR1 is SGHRS and CDR2 is YFSETQ. CDR3 region: CASSLDGGAGEKLFF. The CDR3 region has the DNA TGCGCCAGCAGCTTGGACGGGGGCGCAGGTGAAAAACTGTTTTTT.

The V gene is TRBV10-1, the J gene TRBJ2-3; TRBD1 might be the D (6 bases). Germline CDR1 is WNHNN and CDR2 is SYGVQD (reference sequence). The CDR3 is 16 amino acids. Trimming stripped 2 bases from V and 0 bases from J, with 12 bases between. The CDR3 region is CASSEPGTSSTDTQYF. DNA for the CDR3: TGCGCCAGCAGTGAGCCGGGGACATCTAGCACAGATACGCAGTATTTT.

This clone was counted between two and nine times. This CDR3 reads CASSLTGMESNQPQHF. DNA for the CDR3: TGTGCCAGCAGCTTAACGGGCATGGAAAGCAATCAGCCCCAGCATTTT. The V call is TRBV7-9, the J call TRBJ1-5; D ambiguous. V was cut by 2 bases and J by 1 base, with 12 bases left in between. Germline CDR1 is SEHNR and CDR2 is FQNEAQ (reference sequence). The CDR3 runs to 16 residues.

The genes are TRBV28 and TRBJ2-1; D may match TRBD1 or TRBD2 (5 bases each). Germline V gene sequence: CDR1 MDHEN, CDR2 SYDVKM. CDR3 length: 14 residues. V lost 3 bases to trimming and J lost 8 bases, with 14 bases between them. This CDR3 reads CASSLGVVYDEQFF. The CDR3 DNA reads TGTGCCAGCAGTTTGGGGGTGGTGTACGATGAGCAGTTCTTC.

This sequence joins TRBV28 and TRBJ2-3; D not resolved. Per the germline V gene, CDR1 is MDHEN and CDR2 is SYDVKM. The CDR3 loop spans 12 amino acids. The V end was cut by 5 bases, the J end by 2 bases, with 5 bases between. The CDR3 loop is CASSLYTDTQYF. DNA for the CDR3: TGTGCCAGCAGTCTATACACAGATACGCAGTATTTT. The full variable domain, rest sourced from reference TRBV28 and TRBJ2-3, is DVKVTQSSRYLVKRTGEKVFLECVQDMDHENMFWYRQDPGLGLRLIYFSYDVKMKEKGDIPEGYSVSREKKERFSLILESASTNQTSMYLCASSLYTDTQYFGPGTRLTVL.

This chain connects TRBV30 to TRBJ1-4; D is unclear. This CDR3 comprises 13 residues. CDR1 and CDR2 (germline): GTSNPN, SVGIG (reference sequence). V was clipped by 2 bases and J by 8 bases, with 12 bases between them. CDR3 DNA sequence: TGTGCCTGGAGTATCGGGGTTAGAGAAAAACTGTTTTTT. Translated, it gives CAWSIGVREKLFF.

The chain has TRBV5-1 and TRBJ2-7; 10 bases are shared with TRBD2. Germline trimming cut 0 bases from V and 2 bases from J; bases unmatched to any gene: 5. Germline V lookup: CDR1 SGHRS, CDR2 YFSETQ. The CDR3 has 16 amino acids. CDR3 protein: CASSLAAAGGPYEQYF. The CDR3 region has the DNA TGCGCCAGCAGCTTGGCCGCAGCGGGAGGGCCCTACGAGCAGTACTTC.